The next 28 T cell receptor beta chains were all read from a single sample in a study of OX40 agonist ivuxolimab in advanced cancers. Library creation used the immunoSEQ multiplex PCR assay. TCRdb holds this immuneACCESS table with in-frame rearrangements only. Some clones are missing; in checked studies, unresolved V genes explain under half, and the rest has no known cause. The sample contains around 60,000 clones, roughly 84% of them found a single time. The ten largest clonotypes hold approximately 2.9% of the sample. The sample here was CD4+ or CD8+ T cells sorted from blood, taken in a trial of the OX40 agonist ivuxolimab. These receptors were obtained from an adult with an advanced solid tumor such as melanoma, head and neck, liver or kidney cancer.

This chain connects TRBV28 to TRBJ2-3; 11 bases align to TRBD1. Looked up from germline, CDR1 is MDHEN and CDR2 is SYDVKM. The CDR3 length is 14 residues. The V and J ends lost 4 bases and 6 bases, in that order; junction bases with no gene match: 3. The CDR3 bases are TGTGCCAGCAGTTCGGGACAGGGGGGCGATACGCAGTATTTT. It yields the protein CASSSGQGGDTQYF.

The chain joins TRBV28 to TRBJ1-1, with 7 bases that match TRBD1. Germline CDR1 and CDR2: MDHEN and SYDVKM. This CDR3 contains 14 residues. J lost 1 base, V lost 4 bases, and 3 bases had no gene match. CDR3 sequence reads: CASSSDRANTEAFF. CDR3 DNA sequence: TGTGCCAGCAGTTCCGACAGGGCGAACACTGAAGCTTTCTTT.

The V gene is TRBV5-6, the J gene TRBJ2-7; D unresolved. Trimming stripped 0 bases from V and 7 bases from J, with 5 bases between. Germline V CDR1 and CDR2: SGHDT, YYEEEE. This CDR3 contains 11 residues. The CDR3 DNA follows: TGTGCCAGCAGCTTGGGGCGGGAGCAGTACTTC. Protein product: CASSLGREQYF.

This chain links TRBV2 with TRBJ2-3, with TRBD2 as a possible D gene (5 bases). Germline CDR1 is SNHLY and CDR2 is FYNNEI. The CDR3 is made up of 15 amino acids. V was clipped by 4 bases and J by 0 bases, with 11 bases between them. The CDR3 bases are TGTGCCAGCAGTGGGGTGGGAGCAAGCACAGATACGCAGTATTTT. As protein: CASSGVGASTDTQYF.

V gene TRBV5-4 combines with J gene TRBJ2-3; D may correspond to TRBD1 or TRBD2 (5 bases each). The CDR3 spans 16 residues. Germline V CDR1 and CDR2: SGHNT, YYREEE (reference sequence). The germline V and J ends were trimmed by 0 bases and 6 bases, with 17 bases remaining between them. As DNA, the CDR3 is TGTGCCAGCAGCTTGGCCTCCCGAGGGGTGGGGGATACGCAGTATTTT. Protein: CASSLASRGVGDTQYF. Complete variable domain (other parts from reference TRBV5-4 and TRBJ2-3): ETGVTQSPTHLIKTRGQQVTLRCSSQSGHNTVSWYQQALGQGPQFIFQYYREEENGRGNFPPRFSGLQFPNYSSELNVNALELDDSALYLCASSLASRGVGDTQYFGPGTRLTVL.

This clone was detected only once. The chain uses TRBV11-2 and TRBJ2-3, with unresolved D. This CDR3 has 13 residues. Germline CDR1 is SGHAT and CDR2 is FQNNGV. The V end lost 3 bases, the J end lost 3 bases, and 7 bases lay between the germline ends. CDR3 bases: TGTGCCAGCAGCTTTAGCTTGACAGATACGCAGTATTTT. Translated, it gives CASSFSLTDTQYF.

The gene calls are TRBV4-2 and TRBJ1-2; 10 bases align to TRBD1. The CDR3 has 20 residues. The junction had 17 bases not matched to a gene; V was cut back by 4 bases and J by 0 bases. Germline V gives CDR1 LGHNA, CDR2 YNFKEQ. CDR3 sequence: CASSLGRDRGRNSTNYGYTF. CDR3 DNA sequence: TGTGCCAGCAGCCTCGGGAGAGACAGGGGGCGGAATTCTACTAACTATGGCTACACCTTC.

For the CDR3, the DNA is TGTGCCAGCAGCTTAAGAGACAGGGGGCGCGGACCCCAGCATTTT. It specifies CASSLRDRGRGPQHF. The chain is built from TRBV7-2 and TRBJ1-5; 10 nucleotides line up with TRBD1. V lost 2 bases to trimming and J lost 10 bases; unmatched junction nucleotides: 8. CDR1 SGHTA and CDR2 FQGNSA come from the germline V gene. The length of the CDR3 is 15 residues.

The V call is TRBV11-2, the J call TRBJ1-2; TRBD1 is a possible D gene (6 bases). V was shortened by 5 bases and J by 8 bases, with 18 bases between the two germline ends. Looked up from germline, CDR1 is SGHAT and CDR2 is FQNNGV. The CDR3 has 14 amino acids. CDR3 nucleotide sequence: TGTGCCAGCAGCCTCCACTTACAGGGTCGGGGCTACACCTTC. It is translated as CASSLHLQGRGYTF.

The chain links TRBV5-1 to TRBJ2-6; D is ambiguous. The V gene lost 2 bases and the J gene lost 0 bases, with 9 bases spanning the gap. There are 16 residues in the CDR3. The germline gives CDR1 SGHRS, CDR2 YFSETQ. In DNA, the CDR3 is TGCGCCAGCAGCTTAGATGCCTTCTCTGGGGCCAACGTCCTGACTTTC. It codes for CASSLDAFSGANVLTF.

The V gene is TRBV4-3, the J gene TRBJ2-5, with D unclear. Germline V gene sequence: CDR1 LGHNA, CDR2 YSLEER. Trimming cost V 0 bases and J 5 bases, with 7 bases left between them. CDR3 length: 13 amino acids. DNA for the CDR3: TGCGCCAGCAGCCAAGAAATATGGGAGACCCAGTACTTC. Translating gives CASSQEIWETQYF.

The chain carries TRBV4-2 and TRBJ1-3; D remains unclear. The germline gives CDR1 LGHNA, CDR2 YNFKEQ. This CDR3 has 16 residues. The germline V and J ends were trimmed by 1 base and 3 bases, with 13 bases remaining between them. In DNA, the CDR3 is TGTGCCAGCAGCCAAGGATCCCCGGGAGGTGGAAACACCATATATTTT. Translation: CASSQGSPGGGNTIYF.

This chain connects TRBV5-5 to TRBJ2-5; no clear D. The CDR3 runs 13 residues. Between the trimmed V and J ends, which lost 1 base and 2 bases, there was a span of 6 bases. The germline V gene encodes CDR1 SGHKS and CDR2 YYEKEE (reference sequence). As DNA, the CDR3 is TGTGCCAGCAGCTTGTTCTCTCAAGAGACCCAGTACTTC. This codes for CASSLFSQETQYF.

The V call is TRBV4-2, the J call TRBJ2-1; possible D gene TRBD1, 6 bases. V shed 7 bases and J shed 8 bases, with 24 bases lying between them. This CDR3 comprises 16 residues. In germline, CDR1 is LGHNA, CDR2 YNFKEQ. CDR3 protein: CASTTTDAAGAYEQFF. The CDR3 nucleotides are TGTGCCAGCACCACAACGGATGCGGCAGGGGCCTATGAGCAGTTCTTC.

The rearrangement joins TRBV5-1 to TRBJ2-3, with 8 positions matching TRBD2. In germline, CDR1 is SGHRS, CDR2 YFSETQ. CDR3 size: 17 residues. With 3 bases clipped from V and 6 bases from J, the junction kept 15 bases outside the gene matches. CDR3 nucleotides: TGCGCCAGCAGCTCGGGGGGACTAGTGCGCGGGATGGATACGCAGTATTTT. This translates into CASSSGGLVRGMDTQYF.

This clone appeared once. The chain couples TRBV6-6 to TRBJ1-2; the match to TRBD1 covers 8 bases. Germline values: CDR1 MNHNY, CDR2 SVGAGI (reference sequence). CDR3 length: 14 amino acids. After removal of 2 bases from V and 6 bases from J, the junction contained 5 bases not matched to a gene. The CDR3 spells CASSYPSTGDGYTF. The CDR3 DNA sequence: TGTGCCAGCAGTTACCCTTCGACAGGGGATGGCTACACCTTC.

V is TRBV13 and J is TRBJ1-2, with D perhaps matching TRBD1 (6 bases). Germline CDR1 is PRHDT and CDR2 is FYEKMQ (reference sequence). The CDR3 runs 15 residues. Trimming removed 2 bases from V and 7 bases from J, with 17 bases in between. The CDR3: CASSLRRQAFAGYTF. CDR3 DNA: TGTGCCAGCAGCTTACGGAGACAGGCATTCGCTGGCTACACCTTC.

J is TRBJ2-3 and V is TRBV7-2; D gene uncertain. Germline CDR1 reads SGHTA; CDR2 reads FQGNSA. This CDR3 comprises 12 residues. V was cut by 5 bases and J by 5 bases, with 8 bases left in between. The DNA of the CDR3 is TGTGCCAGCAGCGGTTATGGAGATACGCAGTATTTT. Translated: CASSGYGDTQYF.

The chain recombines TRBV6-1 with TRBJ1-1; D remains unclear. Deletions cut 0 bases from V and 4 bases from J, with 9 bases between. CDR1 and CDR2 (germline): MNHNS, SASEGT. The CDR3 is 14 amino acids. The CDR3 nucleotides read TGTGCCAGCAGTGAAGCGCAGGTTACCACTGAAGCTTTCTTT. As protein: CASSEAQVTTEAFF.

The chain combines TRBV19 with TRBJ2-6; 8 positions match TRBD1. J was trimmed by 2 bases and V by 4 bases; bases with no gene match: 7. Per the germline V gene, CDR1 is LNHDA and CDR2 is SQIVND (reference sequence). The CDR3 totals 17 residues. The CDR3 here is CASSKARGRAGANVLTF. The CDR3 nucleotides read TGTGCCAGTAGTAAGGCCAGGGGGCGCGCTGGGGCCAACGTCCTGACTTTC.

V and J are TRBV29-1 and TRBJ2-6; tentative D call: TRBD2 (6 bases). Germline values: CDR1 SQVTM, CDR2 ANQGSEA. V shed 0 bases and J shed 2 bases, with 8 bases lying between them. There are 15 residues in the CDR3. The DNA of the CDR3 is TGCAGCGTTGAAGATGGAGGGACTGGGGCCAACGTCCTGACTTTC. This sequence encodes CSVEDGGTGANVLTF.

The V gene is TRBV7-9, the J gene TRBJ1-1, with D uncertain. V lost 4 bases and J 8 bases, leaving 11 bases between the germline ends. The CDR3 spans 12 residues. The germline gives CDR1 SEHNR, CDR2 FQNEAQ (reference sequence). CDR3 sequence reads: CASSSRPSEAFF. CDR3 bases: TGTGCCAGCAGCTCTAGACCCTCCGAAGCTTTCTTT.

The chain recombines TRBV7-9 with TRBJ2-1; D gene unclear. CDR3 length: 14 residues. V gave up 1 base and J gave up 6 bases, with 10 bases separating them. In germline, CDR1 is SEHNR, CDR2 FQNEAQ (reference sequence). CDR3 nucleotides: TGTGCCAGCAGCTTAGAGCCGGTGAGCAATGAGCAGTTCTTC. Its protein is CASSLEPVSNEQFF.

This rearrangement joins TRBV7-9 to TRBJ1-1, with D unclear. Germline lookup yields CDR1 SEHNR and CDR2 FQNEAQ (reference sequence). Between the trimmed V and J ends, which lost 1 base and 4 bases, there was a span of 13 bases. This CDR3 has 15 amino acids. Written as DNA, the CDR3 is TGTGCCAGCAGCTTAGGGGCGGGGTTTGGCACTGAAGCTTTCTTT. Protein sequence: CASSLGAGFGTEAFF.

The sample holds a few counts of this clone. V and J are TRBV28 and TRBJ1-2; D uncertain. CDR3 length equals 12 residues. The germline V and J ends were trimmed by 2 bases and 4 bases, with 5 bases remaining between them. Per germline, CDR1 MDHEN and CDR2 SYDVKM. The CDR3 sequence is CASSLSGYGYTF. In nucleotides, the CDR3 is TGTGCCAGCAGTTTAAGTGGCTATGGCTACACCTTC.

This chain uses TRBV14 with TRBJ1-2, with D possibly matching TRBD1 (6 bases). CDR3 size: 15 residues. CDR1 SGHDN and CDR2 FVKESK come from the germline V gene. The V end was cut by 1 base, the J end by 2 bases, with 11 bases between. The CDR3 region has the DNA TGTGCCAGCAGCCAAGCACTCGGACAGAACTATGGCTACACCTTC. This codes for CASSQALGQNYGYTF.

The genes are TRBV28 and TRBJ2-7; 7 bases align to TRBD1. V was clipped by 6 bases and J by 3 bases; unmatched bases: 14. Germline CDR1 MDHEN, CDR2 SYDVKM. CDR3 length: 16 amino acids. This chain's CDR3 is CASSPPLTGRNYEQYF. The CDR3 DNA sequence: TGTGCCAGCAGCCCCCCCCTGACAGGGCGAAACTACGAGCAGTACTTC.

The chain is built from TRBV2 and TRBJ2-1; 11 bases line up with TRBD2. Germline CDR1 and CDR2: SNHLY and FYNNEI. The V and J ends lost 0 bases and 7 bases, in that order; junction bases with no gene match: 8. This CDR3 is built from 17 residues. In DNA, the CDR3 is TGTGCCAGCAGTGAAGCATTTAGCGGGAGGGGACCTAATGAGCAGTTCTTC. Translating gives CASSEAFSGRGPNEQFF.